The source of this TCR beta chain is a study of T-cell memory formation after mild COVID-19. Study-wide background: TCR clusters were largely donor specific. Study-level findings and limits: Clones contracting day 15 to 85 were balanced CD4/CD8; later expanders leaned CD4+.

TCR alpha and TCR beta cDNA libraries carrying sample barcodes and UMIs came from 5'RACE with constant-segment primers. TCRdb re-analysed the 5' RACE reads in MiXCR, keeping a single row per CDR3 protein. The sample yields 250,000 to 350,000 distinct CDR3 sequences, around 15% seen once. Remarks on this clonotype: The antigen remains unidentified.

The receptor comes from a man in his late teens or twenties who had mild COVID-19 (a few samples of this study predate the infection). Cell type and time point are not known. The sequenced sample was PBMCs or a T cell subset sorted from them (not recorded which).

CDR3 DNA: TGTGCCAGCAGCTCCGGTACCTACGAGCAGTACTTC. It yields the protein CASSSGTYEQYF. J is TRBJ2-7 and V is TRBV7-8; the D is unclear. Germline assignment: CDR1 SGHVS and CDR2 FQNEAQ. V lost 4 bases and J lost 2, with 6 bases in between. This CDR3 contains 12 residues.